This T cell receptor beta chain was retrieved from a study of blood T cell repertoires in COVID-19. Whole-study context: Samples representing acute and convalescent COVID-19 were sourced from the United States, Italy and Spain. T cells, B-cell-depleted T cells, or PBMCs provided the cDNA or gDNA that served as material.

The CDR3 contains 16 residues. Unmatched junction bases numbered 7, after V lost 4 bases and J lost 8 bases. Looked up from germline, CDR1 is LGHDT and CDR2 is YNNKEL (reference sequence). In the source study's methods: Amplifying reference gene primers gave estimates of nucleated cell counts. TCRdb's table, derived via immunoSEQ multiplex PCR, lists solely in-frame clones and lacks some. D and trimming come from the DNA, and the V and J calls and clone size come from that table. The sample consists of around 260,000 clones, roughly 89% of them appearing once. The chain joins TRBV3-1 (or the pseudogene TRBV3-2) to TRBJ2-1; 14 bases agree with TRBD2. The TCR was taken from a woman in her thirties or forties who had recovered from COVID-19. The material sequenced was peripheral blood. CDR3 DNA: TGTGCCAGCAGCCTCTGGACTAGCGGGAGGATCGATGAGCAGTTCTTC. The encoded protein is CASSLWTSGRIDEQFF.